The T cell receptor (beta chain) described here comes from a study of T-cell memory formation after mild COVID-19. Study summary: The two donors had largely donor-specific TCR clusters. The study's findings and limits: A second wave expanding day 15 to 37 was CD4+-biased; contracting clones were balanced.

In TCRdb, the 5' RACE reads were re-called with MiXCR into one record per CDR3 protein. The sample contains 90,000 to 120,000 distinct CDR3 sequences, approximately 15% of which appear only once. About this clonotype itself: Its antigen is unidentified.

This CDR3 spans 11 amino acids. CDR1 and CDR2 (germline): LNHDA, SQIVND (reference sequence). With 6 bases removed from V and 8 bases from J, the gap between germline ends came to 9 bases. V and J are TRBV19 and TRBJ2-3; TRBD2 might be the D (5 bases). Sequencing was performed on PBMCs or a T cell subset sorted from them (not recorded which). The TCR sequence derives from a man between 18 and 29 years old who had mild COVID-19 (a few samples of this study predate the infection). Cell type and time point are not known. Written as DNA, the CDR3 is TGTGCCAGTAGCTGGGAGTTTACGCAGTATTTT. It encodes CASSWEFTQYF.